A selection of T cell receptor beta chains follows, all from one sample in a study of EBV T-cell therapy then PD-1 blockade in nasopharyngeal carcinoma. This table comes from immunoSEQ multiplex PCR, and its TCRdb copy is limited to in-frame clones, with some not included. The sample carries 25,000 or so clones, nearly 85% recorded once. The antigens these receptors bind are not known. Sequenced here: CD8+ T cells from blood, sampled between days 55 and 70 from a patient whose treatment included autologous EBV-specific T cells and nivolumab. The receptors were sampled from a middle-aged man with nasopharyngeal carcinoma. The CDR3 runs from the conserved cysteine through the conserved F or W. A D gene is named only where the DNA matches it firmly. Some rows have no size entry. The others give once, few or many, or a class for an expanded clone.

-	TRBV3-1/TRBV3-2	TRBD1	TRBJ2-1	CASSPNRDRRYNEQFF	TGTGCCAGCAGCCCGAACCGGGACAGGCGATACAATGAGCAGTTCTTC
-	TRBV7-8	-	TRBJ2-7	CASSLQLAPYEQYF	TGTGCCAGCAGCTTACAACTAGCCCCCTACGAGCAGTACTTC
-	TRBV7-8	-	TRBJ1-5	CASSGLGGGGQPQHF	TGTGCCAGCAGCGGTCTAGGGGGGGGCGGTCAGCCCCAGCATTTT
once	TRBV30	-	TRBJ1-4	CAWSPTGTGLFF	TGTGCCTGGAGTCCGACCGGGACTGGGCTGTTTTTT
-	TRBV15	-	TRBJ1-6	CATSTTSDYNSPLHF	TGTGCCACCAGCACAACCTCGGATTATAATTCACCCCTCCACTTT
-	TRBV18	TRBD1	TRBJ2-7	CASSLTPGQRTYEQYF	TGTGCCAGCTCACTTACGCCGGGACAGCGCACCTACGAGCAGTACTTC
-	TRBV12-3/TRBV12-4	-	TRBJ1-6	CASSPYNSPLHF	TGTGCCAGCAGCCCATATAATTCACCCCTCCACTTT
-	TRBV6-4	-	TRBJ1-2	CASSPRAGEYYGYTF	TGTGCCAGCAGTCCCCGGGCAGGGGAGTACTATGGCTACACCTTC
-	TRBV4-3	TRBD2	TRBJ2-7	CASSQLGRGDEQYF	TGCGCCAGCAGCCAGCTCGGGAGGGGCGACGAGCAGTACTTC
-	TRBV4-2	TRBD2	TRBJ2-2	CASSQRSSGGENTGELFF	TGTGCCAGCAGCCAACGGTCTAGCGGGGGCGAGAACACCGGGGAGCTGTTTTTT
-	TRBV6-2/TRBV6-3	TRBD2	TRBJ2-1	CASSSSGEVNEQFF	TGTGCCAGCAGTAGTAGCGGGGAAGTAAATGAGCAGTTCTTC
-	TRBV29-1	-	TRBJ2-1	CSVEVYNEQFF	TGCAGCGTTGAGGTCTACAATGAGCAGTTCTTC
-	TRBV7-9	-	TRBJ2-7	CASSFNYEQYF	TGTGCCAGCAGCTTCAACTACGAGCAGTACTTC
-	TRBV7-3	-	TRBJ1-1	CASSLSARGTEAFF	TGTGCCAGCAGCTTAAGTGCGCGCGGGACTGAAGCTTTCTTT
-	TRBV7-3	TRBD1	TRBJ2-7	CASSSWTGSHEQYF	TGTGCCAGCAGCTCATGGACAGGGTCCCACGAGCAGTACTTC
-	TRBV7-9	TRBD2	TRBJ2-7	CASTPGGFDEQYF	TGTGCCAGCACTCCGGGAGGGTTCGACGAGCAGTACTTC
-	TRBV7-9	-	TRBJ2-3	CASSQGQGTDTQYF	TGTGCCAGCAGTCAGGGTCAGGGGACAGATACGCAGTATTTT
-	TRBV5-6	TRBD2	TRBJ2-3	CASSFIWTSGYHRDTQYF	TGTGCCAGCAGCTTCATATGGACTAGCGGGTACCACAGGGATACGCAGTATTTT